This T cell receptor (beta chain) was sequenced for a study of Graves' ophthalmopathy and Graves' hyperthyroidism. Between the trimmed V and J ends, which lost 5 bases and 9 bases, there was a span of 11 bases. The CDR3 runs 11 residues. Germline-derived CDR1 and CDR2 are SGHAT and FQNNGV. This clonotype was recorded at least ten times. The authors amplified TCR beta CDR3 regions, and they did so from RNA transcripts for repertoire sequencing. An opening RT-PCR round employed HTBI primers and preceded a second-round multiplex PCR. TCRdb reanalysed the multiplex PCR reads using MiXCR and keeps one entry per CDR3 protein. The data hold 200,000 to 250,000 distinct CDR3 sequences, with 25% to 30% observed a single time.

This chain links TRBV11-2 with TRBJ2-7; D might be TRBD2 (5 bases). The sequenced sample was peripheral blood. The origin of this receptor is a man aged 50-60 years with Graves' ophthalmopathy. CDR3: CASSDPRGQYF. The CDR3 nucleotides are TGTGCCAGCAGCGATCCTCGGGGGCAGTACTTC.